This T cell receptor beta chain originates from a study of cytomegalovirus exposure and HLA in healthy donors. The table lists this clone with a count of one. 13 Jbeta primers and 60 Vbeta primers were used for the PCR. Method: immunoSEQ multiplex PCR; TCRdb's copy keeps in-frame clones and lacks some. In the table there are 100,000 to 150,000 clones, roughly 76% of which are singletons. Per the germline V gene, CDR1 is SGHTA and CDR2 is FQGNSA. CDR3 size: 16 residues. The trim removed 4 bases at V and 2 bases at J, leaving 7 bases unmatched. J is TRBJ1-2 and V is TRBV7-2; 10 bases are shared with TRBD1. The source is a man aged 25 to 40 in good health and CMV-seronegative. Sequencing input: PBMCs. For the CDR3, the DNA is TGTGCCAGCAGCTCCAAGCCGGGACAGGGGAACTATGGCTACACCTTC. This codes for CASSSKPGQGNYGYTF.